The rows below give T cell receptor beta chains drawn from one sample of a study of blood T cell repertoires in COVID-19. Some clones are missing from TCRdb's copy, which holds only in-frame ones; the method was immunoSEQ multiplex PCR. The sample shows around 150,000 clones, around 85% of them seen only once. Material: peripheral blood. The receptor source for this set is a human donor in a cohort sampled during active COVID-19. Each CDR3 is given with its conserved first and last residue. The order of the fields is CDR3 length, clone size, V gene, J gene, D gene, CDR3 protein, CDR3 DNA. The D gene is left open where the match is weak. Not every row has a clone size; where given, it reads once, few, many or a size class.

cdr3_length: 13
clone_size: -
v_call: TRBV30
j_call: TRBJ1-1
d_call: TRBD1
cdr3_aa: CAWSVQGATEAFF
cdr3_nt: TGTGCCTGGAGTGTCCAGGGGGCTACTGAAGCTTTCTTT

cdr3_length: 13
clone_size: -
v_call: TRBV7-9
j_call: TRBJ1-4
d_call: -
cdr3_aa: CASSTGINEKLFF
cdr3_nt: TGTGCCAGCAGCACAGGGATTAATGAAAAACTGTTTTTT

cdr3_length: 12
clone_size: -
v_call: TRBV19
j_call: TRBJ2-1
d_call: -
cdr3_aa: CASTSSYNEQFF
cdr3_nt: TGTGCCAGCACTAGCTCCTACAATGAGCAGTTCTTC

cdr3_length: 14
clone_size: -
v_call: TRBV19
j_call: TRBJ2-5
d_call: TRBD1
cdr3_aa: CASSRDRRKETQYF
cdr3_nt: TGTGCCAGTTCCCGGGACAGGAGGAAAGAGACCCAGTACTTC

cdr3_length: 16
clone_size: -
v_call: TRBV9
j_call: TRBJ1-2
d_call: -
cdr3_aa: CASSVGNFGGNYGYTF
cdr3_nt: TGTGCCAGCAGCGTAGGTAATTTTGGGGGGAACTATGGCTACACCTTC

cdr3_length: 16
clone_size: -
v_call: TRBV3-1/TRBV3-2
j_call: TRBJ2-2
d_call: TRBD2
cdr3_aa: CASSHSSGRYTGELFF
cdr3_nt: TGTGCCAGCAGCCATTCTAGCGGGAGGTATACCGGGGAGCTGTTTTTT

cdr3_length: 13
clone_size: -
v_call: TRBV3-1/TRBV3-2
j_call: TRBJ1-1
d_call: -
cdr3_aa: CASSLTANTEAFF
cdr3_nt: TGTGCCAGCAGCCTGACAGCGAACACTGAAGCTTTCTTT

cdr3_length: 15
clone_size: -
v_call: TRBV3-1/TRBV3-2
j_call: TRBJ2-1
d_call: TRBD1
cdr3_aa: CASSQIGTVINEQFF
cdr3_nt: TGTGCCAGCAGCCAAATAGGGACAGTAATAAATGAGCAGTTCTTC

cdr3_length: 12
clone_size: -
v_call: TRBV19
j_call: TRBJ2-3
d_call: -
cdr3_aa: CASSIGGNTQYF
cdr3_nt: TGTGCCAGTAGTATTGGAGGAAATACGCAGTATTTT

cdr3_length: 15
clone_size: -
v_call: TRBV5-1
j_call: TRBJ1-1
d_call: -
cdr3_aa: CASSLDVAGDTEAFF
cdr3_nt: TGCGCCAGCAGCTTGGATGTTGCGGGGGACACTGAAGCTTTCTTT

cdr3_length: 18
clone_size: -
v_call: TRBV7-9
j_call: TRBJ2-7
d_call: TRBD1
cdr3_aa: CASSPGTGGLLVRYEQYF
cdr3_nt: TGTGCCAGCAGCCCCGGGACAGGGGGGCTGTTGGTGCGCTACGAGCAGTACTTC

cdr3_length: 17
clone_size: -
v_call: TRBV4-2
j_call: TRBJ2-1
d_call: TRBD2
cdr3_aa: CASSQDGLAPLYNEQFF
cdr3_nt: TGTGCCAGCAGCCAAGATGGACTAGCGCCCCTTTACAATGAGCAGTTCTTC

cdr3_length: 16
clone_size: -
v_call: TRBV5-6
j_call: TRBJ1-1
d_call: TRBD1
cdr3_aa: CASSGSFGTGRTEAFF
cdr3_nt: TGTGCCAGCAGTGGGAGTTTTGGGACAGGGAGGACTGAAGCTTTCTTT

cdr3_length: 11
clone_size: -
v_call: TRBV6-5
j_call: TRBJ1-1
d_call: TRBD1
cdr3_aa: CASSFGQGAFF
cdr3_nt: TGTGCCAGCAGTTTCGGACAGGGAGCTTTCTTT

cdr3_length: 13
clone_size: -
v_call: TRBV25-1
j_call: TRBJ2-5
d_call: TRBD1
cdr3_aa: CASSEAGGETQYF
cdr3_nt: TGTGCCAGCAGTGAGGCAGGGGGAGAGACCCAGTACTTC

cdr3_length: 15
clone_size: -
v_call: TRBV7-6
j_call: TRBJ2-3
d_call: TRBD2
cdr3_aa: CASSPAGGHTDTQYF
cdr3_nt: TGTGCCAGCAGCCCAGCGGGGGGGCACACAGATACGCAGTATTTT

cdr3_length: 15
clone_size: -
v_call: TRBV11-3
j_call: TRBJ2-2
d_call: TRBD1
cdr3_aa: CASSQGDRGTGELFF
cdr3_nt: TGTGCCAGCAGCCAAGGGGACAGGGGAACCGGGGAGCTGTTTTTT

cdr3_length: 12
clone_size: -
v_call: TRBV28
j_call: TRBJ2-5
d_call: -
cdr3_aa: CATDTGRETQYF
cdr3_nt: TGTGCCACCGATACGGGAAGAGAGACCCAGTACTTC

cdr3_length: 13
clone_size: -
v_call: TRBV19
j_call: TRBJ1-6
d_call: -
cdr3_aa: CASSPLQGSPLHF
cdr3_nt: TGTGCCAGTAGTCCATTACAGGGATCACCCCTCCACTTT

cdr3_length: 14
clone_size: -
v_call: TRBV28
j_call: TRBJ2-7
d_call: -
cdr3_aa: CATRGGGLFYEQYF
cdr3_nt: TGTGCCACCAGGGGCGGGGGCCTATTCTACGAGCAGTACTTC

cdr3_length: 15
clone_size: -
v_call: TRBV5-1
j_call: TRBJ2-5
d_call: -
cdr3_aa: CASSLAPADQETQYF
cdr3_nt: TGCGCCAGCAGCTTGGCCCCGGCGGACCAAGAGACCCAGTACTTC

cdr3_length: 13
clone_size: -
v_call: TRBV6-2/TRBV6-3
j_call: TRBJ2-6
d_call: -
cdr3_aa: CASSQSGANVLTF
cdr3_nt: TGTGCCAGCAGTCAATCTGGGGCCAACGTCCTGACTTTC

cdr3_length: 14
clone_size: -
v_call: TRBV6-5
j_call: TRBJ2-5
d_call: -
cdr3_aa: CASTVRASQETQYF
cdr3_nt: TGTGCCAGCACAGTGAGGGCCAGCCAAGAGACCCAGTACTTC

cdr3_length: 13
clone_size: -
v_call: TRBV5-4
j_call: TRBJ2-3
d_call: -
cdr3_aa: CASSFPSTDTQYF
cdr3_nt: TGTGCCAGCAGCTTCCCTAGCACAGATACGCAGTATTTT

cdr3_length: 16
clone_size: few
v_call: TRBV12-5
j_call: TRBJ1-1
d_call: -
cdr3_aa: CASGLMGRGVNTEAFF
cdr3_nt: TGTGCTAGTGGTTTGATGGGGCGGGGGGTGAACACTGAAGCTTTCTTT

cdr3_length: 15
clone_size: -
v_call: TRBV29-1
j_call: TRBJ1-3
d_call: -
cdr3_aa: CSILSGDLSGNTIYF
cdr3_nt: TGCAGCATCCTATCGGGAGATCTCTCTGGAAACACCATATATTTT

cdr3_length: 15
clone_size: -
v_call: TRBV28
j_call: TRBJ1-1
d_call: -
cdr3_aa: CASSATWGVRTEAFF
cdr3_nt: TGTGCCAGCAGTGCCACCTGGGGCGTTCGCACTGAAGCTTTCTTT

cdr3_length: 14
clone_size: -
v_call: TRBV7-8
j_call: TRBJ2-7
d_call: TRBD1
cdr3_aa: CASSSTGTGFEQYF
cdr3_nt: TGTGCCAGCAGCTCGACCGGGACAGGGTTCGAGCAGTACTTC

cdr3_length: 20
clone_size: -
v_call: TRBV18
j_call: TRBJ2-1
d_call: TRBD2
cdr3_aa: CASSPPPGLAGGQGRNEQFF
cdr3_nt: TGTGCCAGCTCACCCCCCCCGGGACTAGCGGGAGGTCAGGGAAGGAATGAGCAGTTCTTC

cdr3_length: 14
clone_size: -
v_call: TRBV10-3
j_call: TRBJ2-3
d_call: -
cdr3_aa: CATLAGTPTDTQYF
cdr3_nt: TGTGCCACGTTGGCCGGGACTCCCACAGATACGCAGTATTTT

cdr3_length: 14
clone_size: -
v_call: TRBV7-9
j_call: TRBJ2-1
d_call: TRBD2
cdr3_aa: CASSSGRLAAEQFF
cdr3_nt: TGTGCCAGCAGCTCTGGACGACTAGCCGCAGAGCAGTTCTTC

cdr3_length: 18
clone_size: -
v_call: TRBV2
j_call: TRBJ2-1
d_call: -
cdr3_aa: CASMTSSSFPSSYNEQFF
cdr3_nt: TGTGCCAGCATGACTTCCTCCTCCTTCCCCAGCTCCTACAATGAGCAGTTCTTC

cdr3_length: 13
clone_size: -
v_call: TRBV10-3
j_call: TRBJ2-5
d_call: TRBD2
cdr3_aa: CAIATGEGETQYF
cdr3_nt: TGTGCCATCGCTACGGGGGAGGGAGAGACCCAGTACTTC

cdr3_length: 15
clone_size: -
v_call: TRBV27
j_call: TRBJ2-7
d_call: TRBD2
cdr3_aa: CATESASGRFYEQYF
cdr3_nt: TGTGCCACCGAATCCGCTAGCGGGCGATTCTACGAGCAGTACTTC

cdr3_length: 15
clone_size: few
v_call: TRBV6-5
j_call: TRBJ1-6
d_call: TRBD1
cdr3_aa: CASVKDRGNNSPLHF
cdr3_nt: TGTGCCAGCGTTAAGGACAGGGGAAATAATTCACCCCTCCACTTT

cdr3_length: 15
clone_size: -
v_call: TRBV28
j_call: TRBJ2-2
d_call: TRBD2
cdr3_aa: CASISGRARTGELFF
cdr3_nt: TGTGCCAGCATTAGCGGGAGGGCACGGACCGGGGAGCTGTTTTTT

cdr3_length: 15
clone_size: -
v_call: TRBV7-9
j_call: TRBJ1-6
d_call: TRBD1
cdr3_aa: CASSLVDRGDSPLHF
cdr3_nt: TGTGCCAGCAGCTTAGTTGACAGGGGAGATTCACCCCTCCACTTT

cdr3_length: 14
clone_size: -
v_call: TRBV6-5
j_call: TRBJ2-5
d_call: -
cdr3_aa: CASSPRRTQETQYF
cdr3_nt: TGTGCCAGCAGTCCGCGTAGAACCCAAGAGACCCAGTACTTC

cdr3_length: 15
clone_size: -
v_call: TRBV30
j_call: TRBJ2-5
d_call: -
cdr3_aa: CAWSVHQGLGETQYF
cdr3_nt: TGTGCCTGGAGTGTTCATCAGGGGTTGGGAGAGACCCAGTACTTC

cdr3_length: 14
clone_size: -
v_call: TRBV9
j_call: TRBJ2-2
d_call: -
cdr3_aa: CASSAPGGYGELFF
cdr3_nt: TGTGCCAGCAGCGCTCCTGGGGGGTACGGGGAGCTGTTTTTT

cdr3_length: 15
clone_size: -
v_call: TRBV7-9
j_call: TRBJ2-4
d_call: -
cdr3_aa: CASSWGDSVGALQYF
cdr3_nt: TGTGCCAGCAGCTGGGGCGACTCAGTCGGAGCCCTTCAGTACTTC

cdr3_length: 16
clone_size: -
v_call: TRBV28
j_call: TRBJ1-5
d_call: TRBD1
cdr3_aa: CASSLKFGTGDQPQHF
cdr3_nt: TGTGCCAGCAGTTTGAAATTTGGGACAGGGGATCAGCCCCAGCATTTT

cdr3_length: 12
clone_size: -
v_call: TRBV6-5
j_call: TRBJ2-7
d_call: -
cdr3_aa: CASGGITYEQYF
cdr3_nt: TGTGCCAGCGGCGGGATTACGTACGAGCAGTACTTC

cdr3_length: 15
clone_size: -
v_call: TRBV18
j_call: TRBJ2-7
d_call: TRBD2
cdr3_aa: CASSQGLAGTYEQYF
cdr3_nt: TGTGCCAGCTCACAGGGACTAGCGGGAACCTACGAGCAGTACTTC

cdr3_length: 15
clone_size: -
v_call: TRBV6-5
j_call: TRBJ2-5
d_call: TRBD2
cdr3_aa: CASSTGTSFGKTQYF
cdr3_nt: TGTGCCAGCAGTACCGGGACTAGCTTCGGGAAGACCCAGTACTTC

cdr3_length: 14
clone_size: -
v_call: TRBV13
j_call: TRBJ2-7
d_call: -
cdr3_aa: CASSPQDSPLEQYF
cdr3_nt: TGTGCCAGCAGCCCTCAGGACAGTCCCCTCGAGCAGTACTTC

cdr3_length: 16
clone_size: -
v_call: TRBV5-5
j_call: TRBJ1-1
d_call: -
cdr3_aa: CASSLSGGRMNTEAFF
cdr3_nt: TGTGCCAGCAGCTTGTCCGGGGGGCGCATGAACACTGAAGCTTTCTTT

cdr3_length: 14
clone_size: -
v_call: TRBV24-1
j_call: TRBJ1-2
d_call: -
cdr3_aa: CATSDTGFSYGYTF
cdr3_nt: TGTGCCACCAGTGACACAGGGTTTTCGTATGGCTACACCTTC